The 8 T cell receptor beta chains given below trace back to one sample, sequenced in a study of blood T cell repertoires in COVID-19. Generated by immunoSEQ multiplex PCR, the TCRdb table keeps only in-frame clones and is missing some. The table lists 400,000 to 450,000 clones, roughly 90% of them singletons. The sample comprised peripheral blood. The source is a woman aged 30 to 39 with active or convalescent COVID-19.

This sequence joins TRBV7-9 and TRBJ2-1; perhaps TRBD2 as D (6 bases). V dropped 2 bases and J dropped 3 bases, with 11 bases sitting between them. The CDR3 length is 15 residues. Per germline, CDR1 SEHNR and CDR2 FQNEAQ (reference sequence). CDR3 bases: TGTGCCAGCAGCTTACTCGGGAGTGACTACAATGAGCAGTTCTTC. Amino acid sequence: CASSLLGSDYNEQFF. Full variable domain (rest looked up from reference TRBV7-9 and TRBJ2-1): DTGVSQNPRHKITKRGQNVTFRCDPISEHNRLYWYRQTLGQGPEFLTYFQNEAQLEKSRLLSDRFSAERPKGSFSTLEIQRTEQGDSAMYLCASSLLGSDYNEQFFGPGTRLTVL.

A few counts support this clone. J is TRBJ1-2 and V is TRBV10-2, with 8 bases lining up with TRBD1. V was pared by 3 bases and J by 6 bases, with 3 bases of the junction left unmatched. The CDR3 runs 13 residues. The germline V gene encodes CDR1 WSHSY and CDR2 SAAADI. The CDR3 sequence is CASSETGGHGYTF. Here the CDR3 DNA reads TGCGCCAGCAGTGAAACAGGGGGGCATGGCTACACCTTC.

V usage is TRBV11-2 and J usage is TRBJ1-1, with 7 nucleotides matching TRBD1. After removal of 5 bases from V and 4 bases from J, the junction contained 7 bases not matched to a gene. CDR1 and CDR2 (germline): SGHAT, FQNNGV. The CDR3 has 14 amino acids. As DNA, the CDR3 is TGTGCCAGCAGCGTAACAGGGGATAGCACTGAAGCTTTCTTT. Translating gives CASSVTGDSTEAFF.

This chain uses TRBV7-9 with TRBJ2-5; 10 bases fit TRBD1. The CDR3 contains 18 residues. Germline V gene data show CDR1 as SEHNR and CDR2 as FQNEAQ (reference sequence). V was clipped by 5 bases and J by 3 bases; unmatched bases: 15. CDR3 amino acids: CASSPRGQGVFEKETQYF. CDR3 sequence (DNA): TGTGCCAGCAGCCCGAGAGGACAGGGGGTATTTGAAAAAGAGACCCAGTACTTC.

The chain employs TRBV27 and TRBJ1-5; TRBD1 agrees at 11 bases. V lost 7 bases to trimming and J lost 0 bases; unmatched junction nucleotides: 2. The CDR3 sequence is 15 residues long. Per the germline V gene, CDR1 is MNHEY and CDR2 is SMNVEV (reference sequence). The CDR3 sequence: CASKDRGLSNQPQHF. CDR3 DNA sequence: TGTGCCAGCAAGGACAGGGGGCTTAGCAATCAGCCCCAGCATTTT.

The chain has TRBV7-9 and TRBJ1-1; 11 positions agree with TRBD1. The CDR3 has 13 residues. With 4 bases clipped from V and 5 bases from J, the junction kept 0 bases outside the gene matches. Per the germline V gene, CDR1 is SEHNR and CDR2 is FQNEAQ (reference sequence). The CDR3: CASSWDRGTEAFF. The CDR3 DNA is TGTGCCAGCAGCTGGGACAGGGGGACTGAAGCTTTCTTT.

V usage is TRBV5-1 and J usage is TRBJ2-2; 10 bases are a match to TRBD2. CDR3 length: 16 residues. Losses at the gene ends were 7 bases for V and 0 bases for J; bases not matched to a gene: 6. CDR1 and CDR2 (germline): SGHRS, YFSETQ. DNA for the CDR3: TGCGCCAGCCTAGATAGCGGGAGGTCGAACACCGGGGAGCTGTTTTTT. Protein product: CASLDSGRSNTGELFF. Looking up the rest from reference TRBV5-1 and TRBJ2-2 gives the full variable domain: KAGVTQTPRYLIKTRGQQVTLSCSPISGHRSVSWYQQTPGQGLQFLFEYFSETQRNKGNFPGRFSGRQFSNSRSEMNVSTLELGDSALYLCASLDSGRSNTGELFFGEGSRLTVL.

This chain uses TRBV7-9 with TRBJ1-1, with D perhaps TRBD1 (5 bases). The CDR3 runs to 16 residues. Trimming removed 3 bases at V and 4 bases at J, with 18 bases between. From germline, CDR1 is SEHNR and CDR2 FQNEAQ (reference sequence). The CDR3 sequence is CASSFGYQGGSTEAFF. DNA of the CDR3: TGTGCCAGCAGCTTCGGTTACCAGGGAGGGAGCACTGAAGCTTTCTTT. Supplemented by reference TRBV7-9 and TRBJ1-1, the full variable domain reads DTGVSQNPRHKITKRGQNVTFRCDPISEHNRLYWYRQTLGQGPEFLTYFQNEAQLEKSRLLSDRFSAERPKGSFSTLEIQRTEQGDSAMYLCASSFGYQGGSTEAFFGQGTRLTVV.